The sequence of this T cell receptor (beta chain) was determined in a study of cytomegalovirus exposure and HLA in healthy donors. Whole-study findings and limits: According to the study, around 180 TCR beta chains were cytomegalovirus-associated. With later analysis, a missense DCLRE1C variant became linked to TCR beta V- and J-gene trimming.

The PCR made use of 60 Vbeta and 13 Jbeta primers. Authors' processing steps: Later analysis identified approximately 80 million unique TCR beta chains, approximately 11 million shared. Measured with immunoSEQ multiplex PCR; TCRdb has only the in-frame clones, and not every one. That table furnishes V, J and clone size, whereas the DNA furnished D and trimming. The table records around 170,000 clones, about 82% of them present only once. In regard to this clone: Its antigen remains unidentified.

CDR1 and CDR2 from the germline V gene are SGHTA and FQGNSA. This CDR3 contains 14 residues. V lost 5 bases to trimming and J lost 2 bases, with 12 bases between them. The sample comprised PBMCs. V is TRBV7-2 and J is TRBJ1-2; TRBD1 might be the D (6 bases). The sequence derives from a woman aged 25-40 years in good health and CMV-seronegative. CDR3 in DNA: TGTGCCAGCAGCCTTTATGACAGGAACTATGGCTACACCTTC. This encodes CASSLYDRNYGYTF.